Listed below are T cell receptor beta chains from one sample, sequenced in a study of blood T cells in healthy people across ages. One entry per CDR3 protein results from TCRdb running MiXCR on the 5' RACE reads. The sample carries 500,000 to 650,000 distinct CDR3 sequences, about 25% recorded once. A further study also used this sample, focusing on T cells of mothers and their children.

Sequenced: blood. These receptors all come from a boy aged 2 to 9 in good health. Both conserved end residues are trimmed from each CDR3. D genes are given only for firm matches. Size is stated for part of the rows, as once, few or many counts, or as a class when the clone is expanded.

abundance: NA; j_gene: TRBJ2-7; d_gene: NA; v_gene: TRBV27; CDR3aa: ASSFAGDGEQY
abundance: NA; j_gene: TRBJ2-6; d_gene: TRBD1; v_gene: TRBV4-3; CDR3aa: ASSQDLTGAGANVLT
abundance: NA; j_gene: TRBJ1-4; d_gene: NA; v_gene: TRBV20-1; CDR3aa: SARDWRGQDEKLF
abundance: few; j_gene: TRBJ2-7; d_gene: NA; v_gene: TRBV20-1; CDR3aa: SAFRAYEQY
abundance: many; j_gene: TRBJ2-7; d_gene: TRBD2; v_gene: TRBV6-2/TRBV6-3; CDR3aa: ASREAGLSYEQY
abundance: few; j_gene: TRBJ1-2; d_gene: TRBD1; v_gene: TRBV28; CDR3aa: ASSSKRGLGGYT
abundance: NA; j_gene: TRBJ2-5; d_gene: NA; v_gene: TRBV12-3/TRBV12-4; CDR3aa: ASSLGAWKTQY
abundance: few; j_gene: TRBJ2-1; d_gene: NA; v_gene: TRBV4-1; CDR3aa: ASSRLLVSYNEQF
abundance: NA; j_gene: TRBJ2-3; d_gene: TRBD2; v_gene: TRBV10-3; CDR3aa: ATRQTSGIADTQY
abundance: many; j_gene: TRBJ2-5; d_gene: NA; v_gene: TRBV7-9; CDR3aa: ASSPPENQETQY
abundance: NA; j_gene: TRBJ2-5; d_gene: NA; v_gene: TRBV20-1; CDR3aa: SARPSRGQETQY
abundance: NA; j_gene: TRBJ2-6; d_gene: NA; v_gene: TRBV4-3; CDR3aa: ASSHAHYSPGANVLT
abundance: NA; j_gene: TRBJ2-1; d_gene: NA; v_gene: TRBV6-5; CDR3aa: ASSYRVSYSCNEQF
abundance: NA; j_gene: TRBJ1-4; d_gene: TRBD1; v_gene: TRBV4-1; CDR3aa: ASSHEEGWDRGEKLF
abundance: few; j_gene: TRBJ2-5; d_gene: TRBD1; v_gene: TRBV30; CDR3aa: AWRPGTGRQETQY
abundance: few; j_gene: TRBJ1-1; d_gene: NA; v_gene: TRBV7-9; CDR3aa: ASSFTRDVEAF
abundance: NA; j_gene: TRBJ2-7; d_gene: NA; v_gene: TRBV6-5; CDR3aa: ASSYSGTYSTSRDEQY
abundance: few; j_gene: TRBJ1-6; d_gene: NA; v_gene: TRBV18; CDR3aa: ASSPSSGSNSPLH
abundance: NA; j_gene: TRBJ2-2; d_gene: TRBD2; v_gene: TRBV6-6; CDR3aa: ASSFSGTSVAGELF
abundance: few; j_gene: TRBJ2-7; d_gene: TRBD2; v_gene: TRBV6-5; CDR3aa: ASSYSKPSGSSEQY
abundance: few; j_gene: TRBJ2-3; d_gene: NA; v_gene: TRBV3-1; CDR3aa: ASSQDRLRVDTQY
abundance: few; j_gene: TRBJ1-4; d_gene: NA; v_gene: TRBV6-6; CDR3aa: ASRVSGGTNEKLF
abundance: once; j_gene: TRBJ2-3; d_gene: NA; v_gene: TRBV5-4; CDR3aa: ASSLSLSGLRTDTQY
abundance: NA; j_gene: TRBJ2-7; d_gene: TRBD2; v_gene: TRBV4-3; CDR3aa: ASSQDLGGTSIYEQY
abundance: NA; j_gene: TRBJ1-6; d_gene: NA; v_gene: TRBV5-5; CDR3aa: ASSLSGIYNSPLH
abundance: NA; j_gene: TRBJ2-7; d_gene: NA; v_gene: TRBV4-1; CDR3aa: ASSPARVPYEQY
abundance: few; j_gene: TRBJ1-1; d_gene: NA; v_gene: TRBV29-1; CDR3aa: SVEDRARAEAF
abundance: NA; j_gene: TRBJ2-7; d_gene: TRBD2; v_gene: TRBV11-2; CDR3aa: ASSSPVTSGQTYEQY
abundance: NA; j_gene: TRBJ1-1; d_gene: NA; v_gene: TRBV10-3; CDR3aa: AISEFGGRSGTEAF
abundance: NA; j_gene: TRBJ2-4; d_gene: NA; v_gene: TRBV5-8; CDR3aa: ASSSDTSNIQY
abundance: NA; j_gene: TRBJ1-4; d_gene: TRBD1; v_gene: TRBV3-1; CDR3aa: ASSQDRLGGGRVF
abundance: NA; j_gene: TRBJ1-2; d_gene: NA; v_gene: TRBV29-1; CDR3aa: SVVKGNYGYT